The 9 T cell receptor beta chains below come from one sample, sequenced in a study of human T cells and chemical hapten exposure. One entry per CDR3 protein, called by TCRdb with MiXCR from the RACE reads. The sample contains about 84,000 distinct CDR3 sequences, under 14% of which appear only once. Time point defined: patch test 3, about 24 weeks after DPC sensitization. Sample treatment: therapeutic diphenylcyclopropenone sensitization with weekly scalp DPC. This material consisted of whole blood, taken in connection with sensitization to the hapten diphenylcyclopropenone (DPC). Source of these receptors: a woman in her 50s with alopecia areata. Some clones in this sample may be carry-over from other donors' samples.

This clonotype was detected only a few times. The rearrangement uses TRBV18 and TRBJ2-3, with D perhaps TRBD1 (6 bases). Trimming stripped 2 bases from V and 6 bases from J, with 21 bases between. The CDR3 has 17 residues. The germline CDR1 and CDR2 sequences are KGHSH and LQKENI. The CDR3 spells CASSPARTADSEDTQYF. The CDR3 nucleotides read TGTGCCAGCTCACCAGCCAGGACAGCGGATAGCGAGGATACGCAGTATTTT.

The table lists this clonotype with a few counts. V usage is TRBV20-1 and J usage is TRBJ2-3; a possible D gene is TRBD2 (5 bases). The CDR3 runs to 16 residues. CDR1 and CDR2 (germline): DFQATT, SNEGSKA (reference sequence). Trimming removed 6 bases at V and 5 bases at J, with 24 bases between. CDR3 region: CSATPPREGRRDTQYF. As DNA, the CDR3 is TGCAGTGCCACCCCCCCCCGAGAGGGCCGAAGAGATACGCAGTATTTT.

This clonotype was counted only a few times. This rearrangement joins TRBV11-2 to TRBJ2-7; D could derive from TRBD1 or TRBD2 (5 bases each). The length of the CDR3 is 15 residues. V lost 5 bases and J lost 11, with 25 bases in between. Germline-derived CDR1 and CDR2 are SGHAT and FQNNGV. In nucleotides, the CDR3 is TGTGCCAGCAGCGTAGGTTCTCCGGGACCCGTCGGCAAGTACTTC. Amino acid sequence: CASSVGSPGPVGKYF.

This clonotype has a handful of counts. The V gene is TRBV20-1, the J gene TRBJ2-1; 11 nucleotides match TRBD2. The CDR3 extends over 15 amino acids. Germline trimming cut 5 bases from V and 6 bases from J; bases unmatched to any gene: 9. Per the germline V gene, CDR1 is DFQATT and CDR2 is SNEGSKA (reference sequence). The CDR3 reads CSAENLAGGPNEQFF. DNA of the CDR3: TGCAGTGCTGAGAACCTAGCGGGAGGTCCCAATGAGCAGTTCTTC.

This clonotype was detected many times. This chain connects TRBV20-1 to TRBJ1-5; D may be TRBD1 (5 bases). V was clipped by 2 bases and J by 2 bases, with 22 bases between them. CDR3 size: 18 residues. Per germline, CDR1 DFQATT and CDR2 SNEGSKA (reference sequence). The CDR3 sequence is CSARRPISRGTGNQPQHF. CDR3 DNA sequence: TGCAGTGCTAGACGCCCAATCAGTAGGGGTACTGGCAATCAGCCCCAGCATTTT.

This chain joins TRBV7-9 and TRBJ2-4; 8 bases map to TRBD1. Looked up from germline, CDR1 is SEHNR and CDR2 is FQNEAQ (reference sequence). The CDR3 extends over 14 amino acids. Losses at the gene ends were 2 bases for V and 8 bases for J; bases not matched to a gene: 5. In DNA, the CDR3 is TGTGCCAGCAGCTTAAGGACAGGGAGAGACATTCAGTACTTC. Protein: CASSLRTGRDIQYF. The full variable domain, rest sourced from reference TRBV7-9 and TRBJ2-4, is DTGVSQNPRHKITKRGQNVTFRCDPISEHNRLYWYRQTLGQGPEFLTYFQNEAQLEKSRLLSDRFSAERPKGSFSTLEIQRTEQGDSAMYLCASSLRTGRDIQYFGAGTRLSVL.

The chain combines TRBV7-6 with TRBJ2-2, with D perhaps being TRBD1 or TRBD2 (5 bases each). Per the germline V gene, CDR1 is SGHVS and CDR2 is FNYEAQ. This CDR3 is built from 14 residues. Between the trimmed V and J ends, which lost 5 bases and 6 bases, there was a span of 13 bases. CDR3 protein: CASSDYGDAGELFF. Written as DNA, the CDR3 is TGTGCCAGCAGCGACTACGGGGACGCCGGGGAGCTGTTTTTT.

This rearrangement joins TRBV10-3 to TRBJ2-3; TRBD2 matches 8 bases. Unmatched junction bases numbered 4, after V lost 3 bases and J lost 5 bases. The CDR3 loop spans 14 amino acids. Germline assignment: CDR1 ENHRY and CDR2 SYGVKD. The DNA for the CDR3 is TGTGCCATCAGTGAATTAGCGGGAAGAGATACGCAGTATTTT. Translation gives CAISELAGRDTQYF.

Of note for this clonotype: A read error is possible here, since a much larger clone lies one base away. CDR3 sequence reads: CATSGWAGTYNEKFF. CDR3 nucleotides: TGTGCCACCAGTGGTTGGGCGGGAACCTACAATGAGAAGTTCTTC. This chain connects TRBV24-1 to TRBJ2-1; D might be TRBD2 (6 bases). Germline V gene sequence: CDR1 KGHDR, CDR2 SFDVKD. This CDR3 spans 15 amino acids.